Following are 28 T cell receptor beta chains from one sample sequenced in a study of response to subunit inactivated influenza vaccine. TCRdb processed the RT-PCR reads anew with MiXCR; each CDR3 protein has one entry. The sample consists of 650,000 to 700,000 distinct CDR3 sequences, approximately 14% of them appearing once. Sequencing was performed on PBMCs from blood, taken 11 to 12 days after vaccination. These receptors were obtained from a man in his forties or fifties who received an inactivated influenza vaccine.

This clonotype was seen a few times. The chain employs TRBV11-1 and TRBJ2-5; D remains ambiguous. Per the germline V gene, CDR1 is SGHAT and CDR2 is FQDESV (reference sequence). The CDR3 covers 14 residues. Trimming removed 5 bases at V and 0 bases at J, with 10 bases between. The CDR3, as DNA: TGTGCCAGCAGCCCCCGTCAGTACCAAGAGACCCAGTACTTC. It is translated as CASSPRQYQETQYF. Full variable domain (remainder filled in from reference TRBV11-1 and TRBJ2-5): EAEVAQSPRYKITEKSQAVAFWCDPISGHATLYWYRQILGQGPELLVQFQDESVVDDSQLPKDRFSAERLKGVDSTLKIQPAELGDSAMYLCASSPRQYQETQYFGPGTRLLVL.

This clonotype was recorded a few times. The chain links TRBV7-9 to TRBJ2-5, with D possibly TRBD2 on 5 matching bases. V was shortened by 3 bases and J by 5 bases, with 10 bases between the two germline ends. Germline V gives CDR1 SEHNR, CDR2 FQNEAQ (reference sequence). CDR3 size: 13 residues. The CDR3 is CASSFRGFETQYF. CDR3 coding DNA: TGTGCCAGCAGCTTCAGAGGGTTTGAGACCCAGTACTTC.

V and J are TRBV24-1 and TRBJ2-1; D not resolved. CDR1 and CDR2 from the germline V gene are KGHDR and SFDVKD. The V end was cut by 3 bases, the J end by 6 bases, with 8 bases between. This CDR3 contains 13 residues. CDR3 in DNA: TGTGCCACCAGTGATCCCCCAGGCAATGAGCAGTTCTTC. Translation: CATSDPPGNEQFF.

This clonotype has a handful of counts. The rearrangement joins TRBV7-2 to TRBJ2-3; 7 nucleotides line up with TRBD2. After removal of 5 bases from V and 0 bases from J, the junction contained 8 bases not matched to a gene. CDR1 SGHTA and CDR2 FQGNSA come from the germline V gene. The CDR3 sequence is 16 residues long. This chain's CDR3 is CASSLETSRSTDTQYF. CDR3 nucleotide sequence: TGTGCCAGCAGCCTGGAGACTAGCAGGAGCACAGATACGCAGTATTTT.

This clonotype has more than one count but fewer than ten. The CDR3 is CASSVTRDTQYF. Written as DNA, the CDR3 is TGTGCCAGCAGTGTGACGAGGGATACGCAGTATTTT. V and J are TRBV2 and TRBJ2-3; no firm D call. This CDR3 contains 12 residues. V lost 4 bases and J 6 bases, leaving 8 bases between the germline ends. CDR1 SNHLY and CDR2 FYNNEI come from the germline V gene. Based on the CDR3 plus reference TRBV2 and TRBJ2-3, the full variable domain is EPEVTQTPSHQVTQMGQEVILRCVPISNHLYFYWYRQILGQKVEFLVSFYNNEISEKSEIFDDQFSVERPDGSNFTLKIRSTKLEDSAMYFCASSVTRDTQYFGPGTRLTVL.

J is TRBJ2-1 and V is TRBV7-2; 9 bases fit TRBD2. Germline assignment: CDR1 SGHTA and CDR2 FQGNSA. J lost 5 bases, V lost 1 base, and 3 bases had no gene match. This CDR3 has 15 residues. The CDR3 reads CASSLVSSGNNEQFF. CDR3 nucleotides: TGTGCCAGCAGCTTAGTTTCTAGCGGGAACAATGAGCAGTTCTTC.

In nucleotides, the CDR3 is TGTGCCAGCAGTTGGATGGACAGGGGCGAGCAGTACTTC. Protein product: CASSWMDRGEQYF. The genes are TRBV28 and TRBJ2-7; 9 positions match TRBD1. CDR1 and CDR2 (germline): MDHEN, SYDVKM. With 4 bases clipped from V and 6 bases from J, the junction kept 4 bases outside the gene matches. This CDR3 contains 13 residues.

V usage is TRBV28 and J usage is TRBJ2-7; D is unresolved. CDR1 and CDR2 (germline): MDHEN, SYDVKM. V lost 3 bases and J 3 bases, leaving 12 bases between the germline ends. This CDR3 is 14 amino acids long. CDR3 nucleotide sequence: TGTGCCAGCAGTTTTTTGGACGGCCGCTACGAGCAGTACTTC. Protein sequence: CASSFLDGRYEQYF.

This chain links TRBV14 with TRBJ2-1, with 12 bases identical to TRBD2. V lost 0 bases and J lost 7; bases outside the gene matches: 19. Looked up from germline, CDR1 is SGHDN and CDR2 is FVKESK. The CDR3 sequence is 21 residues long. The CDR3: CASSQDTRRLAGVGTLNEQFF. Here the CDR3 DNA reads TGTGCCAGCAGCCAAGATACGAGGAGACTAGCGGGAGTTGGGACCCTAAATGAGCAGTTCTTC.

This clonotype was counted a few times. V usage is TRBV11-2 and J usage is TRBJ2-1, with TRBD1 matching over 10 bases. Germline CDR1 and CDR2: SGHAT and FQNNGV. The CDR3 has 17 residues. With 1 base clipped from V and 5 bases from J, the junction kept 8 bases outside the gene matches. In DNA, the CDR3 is TGTGCCAGCAGCTTAGTAATAGGACAGGGGGGAAACAATGAGCAGTTCTTC. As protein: CASSLVIGQGGNNEQFF. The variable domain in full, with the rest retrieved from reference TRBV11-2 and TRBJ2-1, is EAGVAQSPRYKIIEKRQSVAFWCNPISGHATLYWYQQILGQGPKLLIQFQNNGVVDDSQLPKDRFSAERLKGVDSTLKIQPAKLEDSAVYLCASSLVIGQGGNNEQFFGPGTRLTVL.

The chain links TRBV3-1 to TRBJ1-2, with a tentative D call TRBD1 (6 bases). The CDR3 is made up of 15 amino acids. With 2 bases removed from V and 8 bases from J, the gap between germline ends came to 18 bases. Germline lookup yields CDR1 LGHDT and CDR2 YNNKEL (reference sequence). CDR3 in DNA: TGTGCCAGCAGCCAAACTTCGACAGGATTGAGAGGCTACACCTTC. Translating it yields CASSQTSTGLRGYTF.

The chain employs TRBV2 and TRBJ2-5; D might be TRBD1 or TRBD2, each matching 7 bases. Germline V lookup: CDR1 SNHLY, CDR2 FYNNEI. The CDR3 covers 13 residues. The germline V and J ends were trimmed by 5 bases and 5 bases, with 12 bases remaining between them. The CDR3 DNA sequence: TGTGCCAGCAGTTCAGGGGGGGTTGAGACCCAGTACTTC. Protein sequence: CASSSGGVETQYF.

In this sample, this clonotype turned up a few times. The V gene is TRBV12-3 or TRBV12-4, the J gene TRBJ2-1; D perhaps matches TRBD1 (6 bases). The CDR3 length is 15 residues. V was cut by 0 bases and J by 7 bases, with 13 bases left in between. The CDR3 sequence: CASSLARGQHNEQFF. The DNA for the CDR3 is TGTGCCAGCAGTTTAGCCCGTGGACAGCATAATGAGCAGTTCTTC.

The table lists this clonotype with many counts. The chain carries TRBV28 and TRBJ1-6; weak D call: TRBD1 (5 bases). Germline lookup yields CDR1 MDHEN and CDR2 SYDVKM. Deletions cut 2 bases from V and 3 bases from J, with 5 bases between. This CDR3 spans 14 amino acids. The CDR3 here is CASSLDSYNSPLHF. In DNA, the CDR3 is TGTGCCAGCAGTTTAGACAGCTATAATTCACCCCTCCACTTT.

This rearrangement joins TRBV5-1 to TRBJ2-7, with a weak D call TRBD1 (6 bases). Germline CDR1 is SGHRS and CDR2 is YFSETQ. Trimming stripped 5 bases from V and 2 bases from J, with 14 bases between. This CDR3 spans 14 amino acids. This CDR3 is CASRTRDTAYEQYF. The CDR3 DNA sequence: TGCGCCAGCAGGACCCGGGACACCGCCTACGAGCAGTACTTC. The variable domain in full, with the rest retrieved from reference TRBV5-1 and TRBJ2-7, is KAGVTQTPRYLIKTRGQQVTLSCSPISGHRSVSWYQQTPGQGLQFLFEYFSETQRNKGNFPGRFSGRQFSNSRSEMNVSTLELGDSALYLCASRTRDTAYEQYFGPGTRLTVT.

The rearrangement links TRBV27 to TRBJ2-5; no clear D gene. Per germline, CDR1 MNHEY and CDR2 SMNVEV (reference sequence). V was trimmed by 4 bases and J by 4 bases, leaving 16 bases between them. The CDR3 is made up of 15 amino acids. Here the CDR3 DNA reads TGTGCCAGCAGTTCCAAGGGTGTGTACGTAGAGACCCAGTACTTC. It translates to CASSSKGVYVETQYF.

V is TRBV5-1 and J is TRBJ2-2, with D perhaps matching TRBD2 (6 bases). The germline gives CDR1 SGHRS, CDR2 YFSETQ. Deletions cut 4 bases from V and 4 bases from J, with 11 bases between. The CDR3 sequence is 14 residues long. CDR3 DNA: TGCGCCAGCAGCATTGTGGGACTCACCGGGGAGCTGTTTTTT. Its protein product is CASSIVGLTGELFF.

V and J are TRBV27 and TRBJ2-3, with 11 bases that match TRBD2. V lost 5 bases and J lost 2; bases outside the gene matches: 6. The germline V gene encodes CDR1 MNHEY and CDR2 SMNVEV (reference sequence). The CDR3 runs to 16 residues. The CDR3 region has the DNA TGTGCCAGCAGTCTCCGGGGACTAGCGGTCACAGATACGCAGTATTTT. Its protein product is CASSLRGLAVTDTQYF.

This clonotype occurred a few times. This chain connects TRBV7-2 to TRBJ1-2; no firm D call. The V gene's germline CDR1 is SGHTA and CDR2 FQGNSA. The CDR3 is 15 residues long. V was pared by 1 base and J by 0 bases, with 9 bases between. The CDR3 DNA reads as TGTGCCAGCAGCTTAGACCTCCCAGCTAACTATGGCTACACCTTC. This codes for CASSLDLPANYGYTF. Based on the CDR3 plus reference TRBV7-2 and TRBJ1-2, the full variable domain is GAGVSQSPSNKVTEKGKDVELRCDPISGHTALYWYRQSLGQGLEFLIYFQGNSAPDKSGLPSDRFSAERTGGSVSTLTIQRTQQEDSAVYLCASSLDLPANYGYTFGSGTRLTVV.

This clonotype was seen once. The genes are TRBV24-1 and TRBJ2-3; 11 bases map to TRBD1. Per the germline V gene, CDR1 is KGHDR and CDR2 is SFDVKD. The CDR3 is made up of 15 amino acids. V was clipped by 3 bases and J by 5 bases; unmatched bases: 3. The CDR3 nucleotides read TGTGCCACCAGTGATACCGGGACAGGGGGAGATACGCAGTATTTT. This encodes CATSDTGTGGDTQYF.

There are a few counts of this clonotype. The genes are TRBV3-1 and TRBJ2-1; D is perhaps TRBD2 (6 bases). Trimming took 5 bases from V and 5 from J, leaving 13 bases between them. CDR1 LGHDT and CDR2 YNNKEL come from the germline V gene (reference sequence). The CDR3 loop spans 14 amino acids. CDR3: CASSYRDFNNEQFF. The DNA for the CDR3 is TGTGCCAGCAGCTACCGGGACTTTAACAATGAGCAGTTCTTC.

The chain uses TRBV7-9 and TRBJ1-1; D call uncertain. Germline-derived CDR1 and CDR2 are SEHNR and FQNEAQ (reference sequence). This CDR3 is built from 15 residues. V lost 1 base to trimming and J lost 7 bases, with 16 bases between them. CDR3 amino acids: CASSLVPGRSGEAFF. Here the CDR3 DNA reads TGTGCCAGCAGCTTAGTTCCCGGTCGGTCGGGTGAAGCTTTCTTT.

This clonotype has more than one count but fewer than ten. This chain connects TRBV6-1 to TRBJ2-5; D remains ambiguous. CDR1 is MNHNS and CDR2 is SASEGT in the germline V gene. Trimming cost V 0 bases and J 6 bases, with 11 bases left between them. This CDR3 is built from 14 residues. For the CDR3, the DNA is TGTGCCAGCAGTGAAGCCTGGAAAGGGCAGACCCAGTACTTC. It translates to CASSEAWKGQTQYF.

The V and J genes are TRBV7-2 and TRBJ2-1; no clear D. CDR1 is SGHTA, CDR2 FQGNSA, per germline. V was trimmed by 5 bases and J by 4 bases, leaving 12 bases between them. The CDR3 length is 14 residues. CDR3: CASSRWEQYNEQFF. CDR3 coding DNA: TGTGCCAGCAGCCGTTGGGAACAGTACAATGAGCAGTTCTTC.

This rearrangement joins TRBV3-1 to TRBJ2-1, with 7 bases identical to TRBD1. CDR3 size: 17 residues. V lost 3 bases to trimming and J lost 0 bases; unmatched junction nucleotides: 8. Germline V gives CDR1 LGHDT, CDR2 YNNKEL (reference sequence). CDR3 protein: CASSHTGAGSSYNEQFF. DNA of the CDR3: TGTGCCAGCAGCCATACAGGGGCTGGTAGCTCCTACAATGAGCAGTTCTTC.

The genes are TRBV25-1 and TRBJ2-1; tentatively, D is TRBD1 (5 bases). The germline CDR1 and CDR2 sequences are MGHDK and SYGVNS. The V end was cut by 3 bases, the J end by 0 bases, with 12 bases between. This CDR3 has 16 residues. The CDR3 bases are TGTGCCAGCAGTGACTCAGGGCCCCTCTCCTACAATGAGCAGTTCTTC. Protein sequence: CASSDSGPLSYNEQFF.

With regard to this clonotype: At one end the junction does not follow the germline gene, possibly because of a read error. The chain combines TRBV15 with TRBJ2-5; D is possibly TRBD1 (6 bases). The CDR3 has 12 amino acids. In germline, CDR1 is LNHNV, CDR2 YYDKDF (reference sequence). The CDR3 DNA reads TGTGCCACCAGCAGACCTACAGGGCCCACTGGGTTC. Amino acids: CATSRPTGPTGF.

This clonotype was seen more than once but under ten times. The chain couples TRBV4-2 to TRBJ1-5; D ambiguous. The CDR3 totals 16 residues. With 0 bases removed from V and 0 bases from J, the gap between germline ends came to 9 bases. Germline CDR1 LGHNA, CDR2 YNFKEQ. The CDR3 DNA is TGTGCCAGCAGCCAAGAGGGAGGACCTAGCAATCAGCCCCAGCATTTT. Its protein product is CASSQEGGPSNQPQHF.